This TCR beta chain was observed in a study of blood T cell repertoires in COVID-19. Turning to the study itself: Whether acute or convalescent, the COVID-19 samples came from the United States, Italy and Spain. PBMCs, B-cell-depleted T cells, or T cells provided the cDNA or gDNA that made up the material.

Looked up from germline, CDR1 is SGHRS and CDR2 is YFSETQ. The V gene end was trimmed by 1 base and the J gene end by 0 bases; junction bases not matched to a gene: 7. The CDR3 length is 18 residues. The method was immunoSEQ multiplex PCR; TCRdb's version includes in-frame clones alone and lacks a portion of them. The sample contains about 95,000 clones, 80% to 90% of which appear only once. The sequence was obtained from a human donor in a cohort sampled during active COVID-19. Sequencing was performed on peripheral blood. V usage is TRBV5-1 and J usage is TRBJ2-1, with 10 bases that match TRBD2. The CDR3 nucleotides are TGCGCCAGCAGCTTGTTGGGACTAGCGTTAAGCTCCTACAATGAGCAGTTCTTC. It translates to CASSLLGLALSSYNEQFF.